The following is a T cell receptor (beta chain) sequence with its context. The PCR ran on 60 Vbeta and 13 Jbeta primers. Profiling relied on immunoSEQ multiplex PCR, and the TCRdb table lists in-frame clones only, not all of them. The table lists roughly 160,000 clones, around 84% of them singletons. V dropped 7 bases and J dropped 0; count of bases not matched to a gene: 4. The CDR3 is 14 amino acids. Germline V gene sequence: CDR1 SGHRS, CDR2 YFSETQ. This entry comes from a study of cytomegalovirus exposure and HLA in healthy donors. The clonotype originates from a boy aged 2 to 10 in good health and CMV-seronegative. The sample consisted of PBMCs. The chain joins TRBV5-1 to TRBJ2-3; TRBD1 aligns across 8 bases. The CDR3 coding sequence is TGCGCCAGCCAGGGGGCCGGTAGCACAGATACGCAGTATTTT. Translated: CASQGAGSTDTQYF.